This passage covers 3 T cell receptor beta chains from one sample sequenced in a study of Ad26.COV2.S vaccination and SARS-CoV-2 variants. Documented treatment: over 15 received Ad26.COV2.S at low or high dose, single or two shots; about 5 received placebo; per-sample allocation not given. Repertoires come from day 63 after the first vaccine or placebo injection. Libraries were prepared by immunoSEQ multiplex PCR; TCRdb keeps only in-frame clonotypes and omits some of them. The sample lists more than 300,000 clones, approximately 80% occurring once. The input for sequencing was peripheral blood, taken in a trial of Ad26.COV2.S vaccine versus placebo. The origin of the receptors is a person aged 18-60 years who received the Ad26.COV2.S COVID-19 vaccine or a placebo.

This clone appeared once. At one of its ends the junction is not consistent with the germline gene, which may arise from a read error. The rearrangement links TRBV27 to TRBJ2-3; 8 bases are a match to TRBD2. This CDR3 has 20 amino acids. Germline-derived CDR1 and CDR2 are MNHEY and SMNVEV (reference sequence). The chain's CDR3 is CASSLSSYAWDGGATYTQYF. The CDR3 DNA is TGTGCCAGCAGTTTATCGTCATATGCTTGGGACGGGGGGGCCACATATACGCAGTATTTT.

This rearrangement joins TRBV27 to TRBJ2-1; 8 bases are a match to TRBD2. Germline trimming cut 5 bases from V and 5 bases from J; bases unmatched to any gene: 11. From germline, CDR1 is MNHEY and CDR2 SMNVEV (reference sequence). This CDR3 has 16 amino acids. This CDR3 reads CASSPYSRGAHNEQFF. CDR3 bases: TGTGCCAGCAGTCCGTACTCGCGGGGGGCCCACAATGAGCAGTTCTTC.

The rearrangement joins TRBV6-2 or TRBV6-3 to TRBJ1-4; 9 nucleotides match TRBD1. There are 15 residues in the CDR3. In germline, CDR1 is MNHEY, CDR2 SVGEGT. Trimming took 2 bases from V and 8 from J; bases not matched to a gene: 6. DNA of the CDR3: TGTGCCAGCAGTTACCCGGGACAGGGTAACGAAAAACTGTTTTTT. Protein product: CASSYPGQGNEKLFF.